The 25 T cell receptor beta chains reported below all come from one sample, sequenced in a study of neurological immune-mediated disorders. Time point: longitudinal time-point 3. TCRdb redid the calling of the 5' RACE reads with MiXCR, one entry per CDR3 protein. The sample carries 40,000 or so distinct CDR3 sequences, about 13% recorded once. The sample was PBMCs. The source of these receptors is a man aged 30 to 45 in good health.

The rearrangement joins TRBV6-1 to TRBJ1-5, with TRBD1 matching over 8 bases. The ends lost 7 bases at V and 9 bases at J; junction bases unmatched: 17. The CDR3 totals 16 residues. In germline, CDR1 is MNHNS, CDR2 SASEGT. The CDR3 DNA follows: TGTGCCAGCACCCGGGACCCGGGACAGGTCGCTTTGCCCCAGCATTTT. Protein product: CASTRDPGQVALPQHF.

This clonotype was picked up many times. The chain couples TRBV5-1 to TRBJ1-2, with D unresolved. The V end was cut by 0 bases, the J end by 8 bases, with 14 bases between. This CDR3 is 14 amino acids long. Germline values: CDR1 SGHRS, CDR2 YFSETQ. The CDR3 nucleotides read TGCGCCAGCAGCTTGGTTGGGGTTGAGAGGGGCTACACCTTC. Translation gives CASSLVGVERGYTF.

This clonotype has a single count. The rearrangement uses TRBV20-1 and TRBJ2-2, with 7 nucleotides matching TRBD2. J gave up 5 bases and V 6 bases, and 6 bases lay outside the gene matches. Germline values: CDR1 DFQATT, CDR2 SNEGSKA (reference sequence). The CDR3 has 13 residues. DNA of the CDR3: TGCAGTGCGGAAGGCGGGAGAACCGGGGAGCTGTTTTTT. Encoded protein: CSAEGGRTGELFF.

This clonotype occurred once. A much larger clone lies one base from this, so it may be a read error. This chain connects TRBV5-4 to TRBJ2-7; the match to TRBD1 covers 11 bases. The CDR3 contains 16 residues. CDR1 is SGHNT, CDR2 YYREEE, per germline (reference sequence). This chain's CDR3 is CASSSTGQGAKYEPYF. The DNA for the CDR3 is TGTGCCAGCAGCTCAACTGGACAGGGGGCAAAGTACGAGCCGTACTTC.

As concerns this clonotype: Lacking the conserved final phenylalanine or tryptophan, this CDR3 likely reflects a read error. The chain joins TRBV20-1 to TRBJ2-3; no reliable D call. Looked up from germline, CDR1 is DFQATT and CDR2 is SNEGSKA (reference sequence). Trimming pared 7 bases from V and 1 base from J, leaving 12 bases between. This CDR3 spans 13 amino acids. The CDR3 protein is CSVYYDGTDTQYI. CDR3 in DNA: TGCAGTGTATATTATGATGGCACAGATACGCAGTATATT.

This clonotype was detected ten times or more. A read error may explain this, as a much larger clone is one base away. The chain links TRBV20-1 to TRBJ2-4; D could derive from TRBD1 or TRBD2 (5 bases each). Looked up from germline, CDR1 is DFQATT and CDR2 is SNEGSKA (reference sequence). The length of the CDR3 is 15 residues. The V end lost 6 bases, the J end lost 3 bases, and 18 bases lay between the germline ends. The CDR3 DNA follows: TGCAGTGCACCGAGTTTTGGGGGAGTCAAAAACATTCAGTACTTC. It translates to CSAPSFGGVKNIQYF.

This clonotype occurred many times. The chain uses TRBV11-2 and TRBJ2-1; 11 bases are a match to TRBD2. V shed 4 bases and J 0 bases; nucleotides not matched to a gene: 5. This CDR3 comprises 17 residues. From germline, CDR1 is SGHAT and CDR2 FQNNGV. This chain's CDR3 is CASSSGLAATSYNEQFF. CDR3 in DNA: TGTGCCAGCAGCTCGGGACTAGCGGCAACCTCCTACAATGAGCAGTTCTTC.

This clonotype was recorded many times. This rearrangement joins TRBV6-5 to TRBJ2-3; D unresolved. This CDR3 contains 13 residues. CDR1 is MNHEY and CDR2 is SVGAGI in the germline V gene. V shed 6 bases and J shed 4 bases, with 11 bases lying between them. The CDR3 DNA sequence: TGTGCCAGCAGCCTTGGGTTCGCAGATACGCAGTATTTT. Translation gives CASSLGFADTQYF.

This clonotype came up many times. The genes are TRBV7-8 and TRBJ1-3; no definite D call. The germline V gene has CDR1 SGHVS and CDR2 FQNEAQ. V was shortened by 2 bases and J by 3 bases, with 2 bases between the two germline ends. The CDR3 extends over 12 amino acids. The CDR3 loop is CASSLIGNTIYF. The DNA of the CDR3 is TGTGCCAGCAGCTTAATTGGAAACACCATATATTTT.

At least ten counts were recorded for this clonotype. The CDR3 nucleotides are TGTGCCAGCAGCCAAACAGGGACGAAGAGGCAGCCCCAGCATTTT. It specifies CASSQTGTKRQPQHF. The chain couples TRBV12-3 or TRBV12-4 to TRBJ1-5; TRBD1 might be the D (6 bases). Trimming took 6 bases from V and 7 from J, leaving 19 bases between them. CDR3 size: 15 residues.

This clonotype was counted at least ten times. The rearrangement uses TRBV15 and TRBJ2-2; D possibly uses TRBD1 or TRBD2 (6 bases each). CDR3 size: 17 residues. V was clipped by 1 base and J by 4 bases, with 16 bases between them. Germline V gives CDR1 LNHNV, CDR2 YYDKDF (reference sequence). The CDR3 loop reads CATSRGQGGGGTGELFF. The CDR3 nucleotides read TGTGCCACCAGCAGAGGCCAGGGTGGAGGGGGCACCGGGGAGCTGTTTTTT.

The V call is TRBV11-2, the J call TRBJ2-1; 9 bases map to TRBD2. The CDR3 is 14 residues long. Germline lookup yields CDR1 SGHAT and CDR2 FQNNGV. J gave up 3 bases and V 6 bases, and 3 bases lay outside the gene matches. The CDR3 DNA sequence: TGTGCCAGCAGTAGGACTAGCGACTACAATGAGCAGTTCTTC. Its protein is CASSRTSDYNEQFF. The variable domain in full, with the rest retrieved from reference TRBV11-2 and TRBJ2-1, is EAGVAQSPRYKIIEKRQSVAFWCNPISGHATLYWYQQILGQGPKLLIQFQNNGVVDDSQLPKDRFSAERLKGVDSTLKIQPAKLEDSAVYLCASSRTSDYNEQFFGPGTRLTVL.

Comments on this clonotype: The junction and the germline gene differ at one end; a read error may be behind it. This sequence joins TRBV27 and TRBJ2-7; TRBD2 matches 12 bases. This CDR3 has 17 amino acids. Germline V gene data show CDR1 as MNHEY and CDR2 as SMNVEV (reference sequence). The CDR3 is CASSLYPLAGGSYDQYF. Written as DNA, the CDR3 is TGTGCCAGCAGTCTTTATCCTCTAGCGGGAGGGTCCTACGATCAGTACTTC.

J is TRBJ2-7 and V is TRBV27; the match to TRBD2 covers 7 bases. Germline trimming cut 2 bases from V and 2 bases from J; bases unmatched to any gene: 6. Per the germline V gene, CDR1 is MNHEY and CDR2 is SMNVEV (reference sequence). The CDR3 is 15 amino acids. CDR3 sequence: CASSLEASGPYEQYF. The CDR3, as DNA: TGTGCCAGCAGTTTAGAGGCTAGCGGACCCTACGAGCAGTACTTC.

Ten or more counts support this clonotype. The chain links TRBV5-1 to TRBJ1-3, with D tentatively TRBD1 (5 bases). CDR3 size: 15 residues. Germline loops: CDR1 SGHRS, CDR2 YFSETQ. V dropped 4 bases and J dropped 0 bases, with 11 bases sitting between them. The CDR3 nucleotides are TGCGCCAGCAGCCCTGACAGCTACTCTGGAAACACCATATATTTT. It is translated as CASSPDSYSGNTIYF.

This clonotype was detected ten times or more. The chain couples TRBV12-3 or TRBV12-4 to TRBJ2-5, with 9 positions matching TRBD2. The CDR3 spans 20 residues. V shed 7 bases, J shed 5 bases, and the junction held 26 bases outside the gene matches. The CDR3 reads CASTILPWGIAGDSGETQYF. In nucleotides, the CDR3 is TGTGCCAGCACCATCCTGCCGTGGGGAATAGCGGGAGACTCGGGGGAGACCCAGTACTTC.

The CDR3 DNA follows: TGCAGCGCTCGGGAGACATGTGTGGCCTACGAGCAGTACTTC. Amino acid sequence: CSARETCVAYEQYF. The chain is built from TRBV29-1 and TRBJ2-7; a possible D gene is TRBD2 (6 bases). Germline values: CDR1 SQVTM, CDR2 ANQGSEA. The germline V and J ends were trimmed by 7 bases and 2 bases, with 18 bases remaining between them. This CDR3 region has 14 residues.

This clonotype has at least ten counts. The CDR3: CASSKEASGRDSTDTQYF. The DNA for the CDR3 is TGTGCCAGCAGCAAAGAGGCTAGCGGGAGGGACAGCACAGATACGCAGTATTTT. The genes are TRBV21-1 and TRBJ2-3; the DNA was not compared with TRBD2, the D call given in the table. TRBV21-1 constitutes a pseudogene. The CDR3 contains 18 residues.

The rearrangement uses TRBV3-1 and TRBJ1-3; D uncertain. Germline values: CDR1 LGHDT, CDR2 YNNKEL (reference sequence). The CDR3 is made up of 16 amino acids. Trimming pared 4 bases from V and 2 bases from J, leaving 15 bases between. In nucleotides, the CDR3 is TGTGCCAGCAGCCTTTTAACCGGGATAACTGGAAACACCATATATTTT. It is translated as CASSLLTGITGNTIYF.

This clonotype was counted at least ten times. J is TRBJ2-5 and V is TRBV2; 8 nucleotides agree with TRBD1. The germline gives CDR1 SNHLY, CDR2 FYNNEI. Trimming cost V 7 bases and J 1 base; bases outside gene matches: 5. The CDR3 runs 14 residues. CDR3 sequence: CASTWQGAQETQYF. CDR3 nucleotides: TGTGCCAGCACGTGGCAGGGGGCCCAAGAGACCCAGTACTTC.

This clonotype was seen ten or more times. The chain recombines TRBV3-1 with TRBJ2-5, with D tentatively TRBD2 (6 bases). Germline-derived CDR1 and CDR2 are LGHDT and YNNKEL (reference sequence). Trimming cost V 1 base and J 0 bases, with 9 bases left between them. CDR3 length equals 15 residues. CDR3: CASSQAASDQETQYF. DNA of the CDR3: TGTGCCAGCAGCCAAGCGGCTAGCGACCAAGAGACCCAGTACTTC.

This clonotype was counted many times. The rearrangement joins TRBV6-1 to TRBJ1-5, with TRBD1 identical over 8 bases. Germline values: CDR1 MNHNS, CDR2 SASEGT. With V trimmed by 4 bases and J by 6 bases, 2 bases remained unmatched. This CDR3 is built from 13 residues. This CDR3 reads CASSVDRVQPQHF. The DNA for the CDR3 is TGTGCCAGCAGTGTGGACAGGGTTCAGCCCCAGCATTTT.

The V call is TRBV20-1, the J call TRBJ2-2; 9 nucleotides agree with TRBD2. Trimming cost V 5 bases and J 6 bases; bases outside gene matches: 7. The CDR3 length is 14 residues. CDR1 DFQATT and CDR2 SNEGSKA come from the germline V gene (reference sequence). CDR3 nucleotide sequence: TGCAGTGCTGCTAGCGGGATCTGGCCCGGGGAGCTGTTTTTT. Translated: CSAASGIWPGELFF.

This sequence joins TRBV18 and TRBJ2-1, with a weak D call TRBD1 (6 bases). Looked up from germline, CDR1 is KGHSH and CDR2 is LQKENI. The CDR3 loop spans 16 amino acids. V lost 0 bases, J lost 1 base, and 10 bases lay in between. The CDR3, as DNA: TGTGCCAGCTCACCACCAGGCAGGGGATCCTACAATGAGCAGTTCTTC. Its translation is CASSPPGRGSYNEQFF.

This clonotype was picked up many times. This chain connects TRBV7-9 to TRBJ2-7; 8 bases are a match to TRBD1. This CDR3 has 15 residues. Germline loops: CDR1 SEHNR, CDR2 FQNEAQ (reference sequence). V lost 6 bases and J lost 3; bases outside the gene matches: 10. Here the CDR3 DNA reads TGTGCCAGCAGGAGAGGACAGGGTCCTATCTACGAGCAGTACTTC. The encoded protein is CASRRGQGPIYEQYF. Together with reference TRBV7-9 and TRBJ2-7, the CDR3 gives the full variable domain: DTGVSQNPRHKITKRGQNVTFRCDPISEHNRLYWYRQTLGQGPEFLTYFQNEAQLEKSRLLSDRFSAERPKGSFSTLEIQRTEQGDSAMYLCASRRGQGPIYEQYFGPGTRLTVT.